The present TCR beta chain was sequenced within a study of human T cells and chemical hapten exposure. CDR1 is MGHRA, CDR2 YSYEKL, per germline. With 0 bases removed from V and 0 bases from J, the gap between germline ends came to 15 bases. The CDR3 length is 18 residues. In TCRdb, the RACE reads were re-called with MiXCR into one record per CDR3 protein. The sample lists 65,000 or so distinct CDR3 sequences, approximately 6.2% seen once, with 3% to 3.5% in the top ten. Study-wide results and limits: After DPC sensitization, TCRs above 1 in 1000 frequency showed no change.

Time point specified: healthy volunteer bleed at 6 weeks. Unfractionated whole blood was the source of the extracted total RNA. In regard to this clonotype: Its matching antigen is unknown.

The chain has TRBV4-1 and TRBJ1-3; tentative D call: TRBD1 (5 bases). This clonotype was obtained from a female donor in good health. Some clones in this sample may be carry-over from other donors' samples. The sample comprised whole blood. As DNA, the CDR3 is TGCGCCAGCAGCCAAGATGGGGGGTCGGGATACTCTGGAAACACCATATATTTT. It codes for CASSQDGGSGYSGNTIYF.